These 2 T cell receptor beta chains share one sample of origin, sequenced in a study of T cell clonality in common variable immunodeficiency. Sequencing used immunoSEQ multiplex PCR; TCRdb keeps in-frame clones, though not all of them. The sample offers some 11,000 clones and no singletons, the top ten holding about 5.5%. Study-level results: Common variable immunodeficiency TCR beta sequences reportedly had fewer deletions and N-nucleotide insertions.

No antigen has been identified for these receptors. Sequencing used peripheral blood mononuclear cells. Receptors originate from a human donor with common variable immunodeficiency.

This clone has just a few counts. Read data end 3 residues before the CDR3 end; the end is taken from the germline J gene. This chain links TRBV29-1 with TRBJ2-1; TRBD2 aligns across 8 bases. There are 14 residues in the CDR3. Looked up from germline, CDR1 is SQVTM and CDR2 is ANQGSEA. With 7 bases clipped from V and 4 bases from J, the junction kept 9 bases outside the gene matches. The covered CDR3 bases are TGCAGCGCACTACTAGCGGCCAAATACAATGAG. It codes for CSALLAAKYNE. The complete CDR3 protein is CSALLAAKYNEQFF.

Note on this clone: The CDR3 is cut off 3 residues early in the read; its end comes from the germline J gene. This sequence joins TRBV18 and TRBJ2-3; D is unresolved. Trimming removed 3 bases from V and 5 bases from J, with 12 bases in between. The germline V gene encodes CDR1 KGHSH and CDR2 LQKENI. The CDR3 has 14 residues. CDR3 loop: CASSPAWAQDTQYF. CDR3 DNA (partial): TGTGCCAGCTCACCCGCATGGGCCCAAGATACG.